Listed here are 22 T cell receptor beta chains from one sample, sequenced in a study of response to subunit inactivated influenza vaccine. TCRdb independently ran MiXCR on the RT-PCR reads; one entry per CDR3 protein. This sample carries approximately 500,000 distinct CDR3 sequences, 13% of them seen once, and the ten largest clones take about an eighth. Sequencing used PBMCs from blood, obtained more than 35 days after vaccination. All receptors derive from a man aged 50-59 years who received an inactivated influenza vaccine.

The rearrangement links TRBV5-1 to TRBJ2-7, with D possibly TRBD2 on 5 matching bases. Germline-derived CDR1 and CDR2 are SGHRS and YFSETQ. The CDR3 covers 15 residues. V was shortened by 4 bases and J by 0 bases, with 14 bases between the two germline ends. The CDR3 DNA sequence: TGCGCCAGCAGCATTAGCGTCACGAGCTCCTACGAGCAGTACTTC. Its protein is CASSISVTSSYEQYF.

This clonotype was seen repeatedly, ten times or more. CDR3: CASSPWSVGQLDEKLFF. CDR3 sequence (DNA): TGCGCCAGCAGCCCCTGGAGTGTCGGGCAGTTGGATGAAAAACTGTTTTTT. The rearrangement uses TRBV5-1 and TRBJ1-4; no clear D gene. Germline V CDR1 and CDR2: SGHRS, YFSETQ. Trimming took off 4 bases at V and 6 bases at J, with 22 bases between the two ends. The CDR3 contains 17 residues.

V and J are TRBV29-1 and TRBJ1-4; possible D gene TRBD1, 6 bases. V shed 7 bases and J shed 8 bases, with 17 bases lying between them. The CDR3 length is 13 residues. CDR1 and CDR2 (germline): SQVTM, ANQGSEA. CDR3 in DNA: TGCAGCGAATACAGGGTTGGATACGAAAAACTGTTTTTT. It translates to CSEYRVGYEKLFF.

This clonotype was seen only a few times. The gene calls are TRBV12-3 or TRBV12-4 and TRBJ1-1, with TRBD1 matching 9 bases. This CDR3 region has 15 residues. V lost 5 bases, J lost 1 base, and 5 bases stayed unmatched. CDR3 nucleotides: TGTGCCAGCAGTCCCGGGACAGGGAGGAACACTGAAGCTTTCTTT. As protein: CASSPGTGRNTEAFF.

The V gene is TRBV12-3 or TRBV12-4, the J gene TRBJ2-5, with TRBD1 identical over 8 bases. V was pared by 4 bases and J by 2 bases, with 3 bases of the junction left unmatched. The CDR3 spans 14 residues. The CDR3, as DNA: TGTGCCAGCAGTTCCAGGGGGCAGCAAGAGACCCAGTACTTC. Residues: CASSSRGQQETQYF.

The rearrangement links TRBV28 to TRBJ1-1; TRBD1 is a possible D gene (6 bases). V gave up 7 bases and J gave up 6 bases, with 15 bases separating them. The germline V gene has CDR1 MDHEN and CDR2 SYDVKM. The CDR3 runs 13 residues. The CDR3 sequence: CASIWGGGAEAFF. The CDR3 DNA follows: TGTGCCAGCATCTGGGGAGGGGGAGCTGAAGCTTTCTTT.

This clonotype has at least ten counts. This chain connects TRBV7-9 to TRBJ2-3; D is undetermined. The CDR3 is 13 amino acids. The V gene's germline CDR1 is SEHNR and CDR2 FQNEAQ (reference sequence). Between the trimmed V and J ends, which lost 2 bases and 1 base, there was a span of 4 bases. The CDR3 loop is CASSLQRTDTQYF. For the CDR3, the DNA is TGTGCCAGCAGCTTACAGCGCACAGATACGCAGTATTTT.

This clonotype was counted between two and nine times. The rearrangement links TRBV27 to TRBJ2-3; weak D call: TRBD2 (5 bases). The CDR3 covers 15 residues. V gave up 5 bases and J gave up 0 bases, with 12 bases separating them. CDR1 and CDR2 (germline): MNHEY, SMNVEV (reference sequence). CDR3: CASSVDYSSTDTQYF. CDR3 bases: TGTGCCAGCAGTGTCGACTACTCTAGCACAGATACGCAGTATTTT.

This clonotype was counted a few times. V usage is TRBV7-6 and J usage is TRBJ2-5; the D gene is possibly TRBD1 (6 bases). Germline assignment: CDR1 SGHVS and CDR2 FNYEAQ. The CDR3 is 19 residues long. Trimming shortened V by 4 bases and J by 1 base, and 25 bases separated the two germline ends. CDR3: CASSSPSFRTEASQETQYF. CDR3 nucleotides: TGTGCCAGCAGCTCCCCGTCCTTCCGGACAGAAGCTTCCCAAGAGACCCAGTACTTC.

The chain uses TRBV12-3 or TRBV12-4 and TRBJ1-1, with D hard to call. The CDR3 has 13 residues. Trimming cost V 1 base and J 7 bases, with 10 bases left between them. CDR3 coding DNA: TGTGCCAGCAGTTTAGGCCAGAAACTTGAAGCTTTCTTT. It encodes CASSLGQKLEAFF.

This sequence joins TRBV6-6 and TRBJ2-2; D unresolved. The CDR3 totals 13 residues. Germline assignment: CDR1 MNHNY and CDR2 SVGAGI (reference sequence). Deletions cut 8 bases from V and 0 bases from J, with 7 bases between. CDR3 coding DNA: TGTGCCAGCCGGCTCTCGAACACCGGGGAGCTGTTTTTT. Protein: CASRLSNTGELFF.

This clonotype was observed a few times. The chain is built from TRBV5-1 and TRBJ2-3, with D perhaps being TRBD1 or TRBD2 (6 bases each). The length of the CDR3 is 15 residues. V lost 4 bases to trimming and J lost 1 base, with 13 bases between them. The germline CDR1 and CDR2 sequences are SGHRS and YFSETQ. CDR3: CASSAGQGRTDTQYF. The CDR3 bases are TGCGCCAGCAGCGCGGGACAAGGACGCACAGATACGCAGTATTTT.

The rearrangement uses TRBV5-1 and TRBJ2-1, with D possibly being TRBD2 (6 bases). Germline V lookup: CDR1 SGHRS, CDR2 YFSETQ. This CDR3 region has 13 residues. V was shortened by 4 bases and J by 10 bases, with 15 bases between the two germline ends. In nucleotides, the CDR3 is TGCGCCAGCAGCGAGGCAAGCGGGCTAGAGCAGTTCTTC. Its translation is CASSEASGLEQFF.

This clonotype was seen repeatedly, ten times or more. The chain is built from TRBV20-1 and TRBJ1-2; 7 bases are shared with TRBD1. Germline CDR1 DFQATT, CDR2 SNEGSKA (reference sequence). J was trimmed by 3 bases and V by 5 bases; bases with no gene match: 6. The CDR3 is 13 amino acids. The CDR3: CSADSGTDYGYTF. For the CDR3, the DNA is TGCAGTGCTGACTCCGGGACAGACTATGGCTACACCTTC.

The genes are TRBV7-2 and TRBJ2-1; no clear D. Trimming took off 6 bases at V and 0 bases at J, with 12 bases between the two ends. The germline V gene encodes CDR1 SGHTA and CDR2 FQGNSA. This CDR3 is built from 15 residues. CDR3 sequence (DNA): TGTGCCAGCAGGGTACAGCAAAGCTCCTACAATGAGCAGTTCTTC. This sequence encodes CASRVQQSSYNEQFF.

A few counts support this clonotype. The V call is TRBV11-2, the J call TRBJ2-3; D unclear. CDR1 and CDR2 (germline): SGHAT, FQNNGV. This CDR3 has 12 amino acids. V lost 3 bases, J lost 5 bases, and 6 bases lay in between. As DNA, the CDR3 is TGTGCCAGCAGCTTTAGTAAAGATACGCAGTATTTT. It yields the protein CASSFSKDTQYF.

This clonotype was observed at least ten times. The chain is built from TRBV12-3 or TRBV12-4 and TRBJ2-1; the D is unclear. The germline V and J ends were trimmed by 7 bases and 4 bases, with 11 bases remaining between them. This CDR3 contains 13 residues. DNA for the CDR3: TGTGCCAGCACCACCGGTCCTTACAATGAGCAGTTCTTC. Translation gives CASTTGPYNEQFF.

As to this clonotype: With a much larger clone just one base away, this may be a read error. V and J are TRBV6-5 and TRBJ2-5; D not resolved. The CDR3 runs 11 residues. CDR1 is MNHEY and CDR2 is SVGAGI in the germline V gene. The CDR3 protein is CASSYHETQYF. Written as DNA, the CDR3 is TGTGCCAGCAGTTACCACGAGACCCAGTACTTC.

This clonotype was found many times. The rearrangement links TRBV7-9 to TRBJ2-1; D might be TRBD1 (6 bases). Trimming took 5 bases from V and 15 from J, leaving 17 bases between them. Germline loops: CDR1 SEHNR, CDR2 FQNEAQ (reference sequence). This CDR3 comprises 12 residues. For the CDR3, the DNA is TGTGCCAGCAGCCAGGGGCCTCCAGAGGGGTTCTTC. It encodes CASSQGPPEGFF.

This clonotype occurred a few times. The chain recombines TRBV6-5 with TRBJ1-2; 9 positions agree with TRBD1. Germline loops: CDR1 MNHEY, CDR2 SVGAGI. CDR3 size: 15 residues. V was clipped by 0 bases and J by 4 bases; unmatched bases: 3. CDR3 amino acids: CASSYSPGQGYGYTF. For the CDR3, the DNA is TGTGCCAGCAGTTACTCCCCGGGACAGGGCTATGGCTACACCTTC.

The sample holds a few counts of this clonotype. CDR3 nucleotide sequence: TGTGCCAGCAGTCCCCGGGACACCTATCAGCCCCAGCATTTT. Its protein is CASSPRDTYQPQHF. The V gene is TRBV12-3 or TRBV12-4, the J gene TRBJ1-5, with D perhaps matching TRBD1 (6 bases). Deletions cut 5 bases from V and 5 bases from J, with 13 bases between. This CDR3 has 14 amino acids.

This clonotype was recorded at least ten times. The chain uses TRBV12-3 or TRBV12-4 and TRBJ1-2, with unresolved D. Between the trimmed V and J ends, which lost 5 bases and 7 bases, there was a span of 14 bases. The CDR3 spans 13 residues. The DNA of the CDR3 is TGTGCCAGCAGTACGGGGTTTTTTAGTGGCTACACCTTC. It translates to CASSTGFFSGYTF.